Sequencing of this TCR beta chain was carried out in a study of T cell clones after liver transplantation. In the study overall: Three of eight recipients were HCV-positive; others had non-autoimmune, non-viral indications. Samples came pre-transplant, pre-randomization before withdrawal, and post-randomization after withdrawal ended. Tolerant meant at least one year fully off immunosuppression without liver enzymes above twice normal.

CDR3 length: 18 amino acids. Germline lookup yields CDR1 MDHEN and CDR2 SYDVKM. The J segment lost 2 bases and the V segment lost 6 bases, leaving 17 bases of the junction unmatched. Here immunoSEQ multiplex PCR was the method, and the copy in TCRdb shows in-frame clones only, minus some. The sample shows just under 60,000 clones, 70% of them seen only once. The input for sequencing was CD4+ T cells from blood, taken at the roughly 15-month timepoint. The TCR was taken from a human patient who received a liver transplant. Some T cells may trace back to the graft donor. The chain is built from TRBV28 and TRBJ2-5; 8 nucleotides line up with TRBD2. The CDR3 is CASSERFGLAGSQETQYF. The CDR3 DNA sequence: TGTGCCAGCAGCGAGAGGTTCGGGCTAGCGGGCTCACAAGAGACCCAGTACTTC. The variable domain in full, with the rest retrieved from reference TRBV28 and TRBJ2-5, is DVKVTQSSRYLVKRTGEKVFLECVQDMDHENMFWYRQDPGLGLRLIYFSYDVKMKEKGDIPEGYSVSREKKERFSLILESASTNQTSMYLCASSERFGLAGSQETQYFGPGTRLLVL.